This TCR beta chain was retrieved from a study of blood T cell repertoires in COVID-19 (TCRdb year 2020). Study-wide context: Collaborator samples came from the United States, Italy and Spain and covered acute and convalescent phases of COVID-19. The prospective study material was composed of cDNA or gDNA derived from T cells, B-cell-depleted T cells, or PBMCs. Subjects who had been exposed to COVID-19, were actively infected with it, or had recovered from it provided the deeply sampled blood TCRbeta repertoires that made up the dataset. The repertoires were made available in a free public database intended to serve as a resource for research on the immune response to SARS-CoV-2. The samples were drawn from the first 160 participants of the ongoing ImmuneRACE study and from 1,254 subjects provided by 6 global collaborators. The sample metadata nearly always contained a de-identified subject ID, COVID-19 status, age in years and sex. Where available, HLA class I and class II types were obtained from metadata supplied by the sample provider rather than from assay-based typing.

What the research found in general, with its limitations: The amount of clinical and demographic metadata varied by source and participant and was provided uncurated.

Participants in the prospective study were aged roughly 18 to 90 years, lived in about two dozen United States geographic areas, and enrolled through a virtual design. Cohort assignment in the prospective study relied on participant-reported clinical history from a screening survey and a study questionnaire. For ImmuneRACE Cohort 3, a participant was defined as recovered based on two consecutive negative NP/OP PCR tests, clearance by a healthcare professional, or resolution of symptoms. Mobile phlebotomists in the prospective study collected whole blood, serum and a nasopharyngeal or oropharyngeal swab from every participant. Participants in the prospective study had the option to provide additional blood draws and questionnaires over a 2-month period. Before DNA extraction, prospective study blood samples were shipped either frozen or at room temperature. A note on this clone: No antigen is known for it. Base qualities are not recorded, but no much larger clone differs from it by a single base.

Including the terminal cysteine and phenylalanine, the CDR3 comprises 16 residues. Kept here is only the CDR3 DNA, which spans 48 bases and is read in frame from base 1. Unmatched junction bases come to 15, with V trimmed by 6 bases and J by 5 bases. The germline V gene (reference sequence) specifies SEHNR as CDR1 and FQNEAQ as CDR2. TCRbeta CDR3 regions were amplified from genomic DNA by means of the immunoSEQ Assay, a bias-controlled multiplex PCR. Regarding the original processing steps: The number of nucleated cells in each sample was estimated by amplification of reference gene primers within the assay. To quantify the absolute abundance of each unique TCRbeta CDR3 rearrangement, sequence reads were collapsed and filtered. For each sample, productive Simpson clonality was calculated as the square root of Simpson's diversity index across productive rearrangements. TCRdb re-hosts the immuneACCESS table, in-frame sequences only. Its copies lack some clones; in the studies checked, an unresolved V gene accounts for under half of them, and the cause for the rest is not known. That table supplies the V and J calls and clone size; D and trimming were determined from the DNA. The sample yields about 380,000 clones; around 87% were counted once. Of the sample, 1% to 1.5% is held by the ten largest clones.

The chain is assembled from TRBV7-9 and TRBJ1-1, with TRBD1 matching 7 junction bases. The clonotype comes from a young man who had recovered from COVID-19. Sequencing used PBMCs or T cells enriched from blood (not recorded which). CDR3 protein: CASREEGRGRGTEAFF. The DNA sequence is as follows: TGTGCCAGCAGAGAAGAAGGTAGGGGGCGCGGAACTGAAGCTTTCTTT. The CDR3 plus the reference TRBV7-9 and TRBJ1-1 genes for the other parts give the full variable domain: DTGVSQNPRHKITKRGQNVTFRCDPISEHNRLYWYRQTLGQGPEFLTYFQNEAQLEKSRLLSDRFSAERPKGSFSTLEIQRTEQGDSAMYLCASREEGRGRGTEAFFGQGTRLTVV.